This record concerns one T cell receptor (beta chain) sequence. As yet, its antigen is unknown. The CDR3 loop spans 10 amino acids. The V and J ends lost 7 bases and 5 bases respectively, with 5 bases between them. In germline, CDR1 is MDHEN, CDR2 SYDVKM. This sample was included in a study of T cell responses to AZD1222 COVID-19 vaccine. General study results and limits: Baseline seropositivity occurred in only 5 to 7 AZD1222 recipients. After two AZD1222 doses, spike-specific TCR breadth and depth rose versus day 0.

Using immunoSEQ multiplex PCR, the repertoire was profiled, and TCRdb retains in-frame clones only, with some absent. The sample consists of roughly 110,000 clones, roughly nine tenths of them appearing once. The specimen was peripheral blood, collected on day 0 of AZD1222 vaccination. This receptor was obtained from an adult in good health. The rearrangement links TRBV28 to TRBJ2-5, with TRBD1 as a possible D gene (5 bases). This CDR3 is CASKGETQYF. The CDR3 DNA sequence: TGTGCCAGCAAGGGGGAGACCCAGTACTTC.